The T cell receptor beta chain described here comes from a study of post-analysis software for immune sequencing data. Trimming shortened V by 6 bases and J by 3 bases, and 14 bases separated the two germline ends. The CDR3 consists of 14 residues. This clonotype was found many times. What it binds is unknown. Study-wide results and caveats: Roughly 5 TRBV segments occurring more often in patients than controls included TRBV5-6, TRBV5-1 and TRBV20-1.

Unique-molecular-identifier-tagged TCR beta cDNA libraries were used. TCRdb re-called the PCR reads through MiXCR, storing one row per CDR3 protein. This sample has some 240,000 distinct CDR3 sequences; 36% occur once, and the top ten carry around 4.8%. The receptor was isolated from a girl between 5 and 17 years old with multiple sclerosis. Specimen: blood. The chain is built from TRBV12-3 or TRBV12-4 and TRBJ1-2, with D possibly matching TRBD1 (6 bases). The CDR3 is CASRRRGGHYGYTF. In DNA form, the CDR3 reads TGTGCCAGCAGACGACGTGGGGGGCACTATGGCTACACCTTC.